The rows below give T cell receptor beta chains drawn from one sample of a study of CXCR3-negative and CXCR3-positive naive CD8 T cells. TCRdb reprocessed the 5' RACE reads, with one entry per CDR3 protein and no DNA. The sample table includes 100,000 to 150,000 distinct CDR3 sequences. What was sequenced was naive CXCR3- CD8+ T cells from blood. Every receptor here comes from a human donor in good health. Some clones in this sample may be carry-over from other donors' samples. Both conserved end residues are part of each CDR3. Each record gives: CDR3 protein, J gene, V gene.

cdr3_aa: CASVGDSGSYNEQFF
j_call: TRBJ2-1
v_call: TRBV2

cdr3_aa: CAWSTGTSNTEAFF
j_call: TRBJ1-1
v_call: TRBV30

cdr3_aa: CASSYPGRSQETQYF
j_call: TRBJ2-5
v_call: TRBV7-9

cdr3_aa: CASSTGTDYEQYF
j_call: TRBJ2-7
v_call: TRBV4-1

cdr3_aa: CSAREEGFYEQYF
j_call: TRBJ2-7
v_call: TRBV20-1

cdr3_aa: CSARDRRTYEQYF
j_call: TRBJ2-7
v_call: TRBV20-1

cdr3_aa: CASSYPGSTDTQYF
j_call: TRBJ2-3
v_call: TRBV19

cdr3_aa: CSVEDLETQYF
j_call: TRBJ2-5
v_call: TRBV29-1

cdr3_aa: CASSSENRASYEQYF
j_call: TRBJ2-7
v_call: TRBV5-1

cdr3_aa: CASSPRDSYSYNEQFF
j_call: TRBJ2-1
v_call: TRBV5-5

cdr3_aa: CSVGGLAVYNEQFF
j_call: TRBJ2-1
v_call: TRBV29-1

cdr3_aa: CASSSRERGDSYEQYF
j_call: TRBJ2-7
v_call: TRBV13

cdr3_aa: CSVTPGTGVDQPQHF
j_call: TRBJ1-5
v_call: TRBV29-1

cdr3_aa: CSVLPAGGADTQYF
j_call: TRBJ2-3
v_call: TRBV29-1

cdr3_aa: CSVRDRNTGQLFF
j_call: TRBJ2-2
v_call: TRBV29-1

cdr3_aa: CSVEGRGPPYNEQFF
j_call: TRBJ2-1
v_call: TRBV29-1